The 24 T cell receptor beta chains below all came from one sample that was sequenced in a study of cytomegalovirus exposure and HLA in healthy donors. PCR was performed using 60 Vbeta and 13 Jbeta primers. Assay: immunoSEQ multiplex PCR; the TCRdb copy retains only in-frame clones and omits some. Among roughly 200,000 clones listed, about four fifths were seen once. The sequenced sample consisted of PBMCs. These receptors all stem from a man in his fifties or sixties in good health and CMV-seronegative.

V and J are TRBV7-2 and TRBJ2-3, with 7 bases that match TRBD1. Looked up from germline, CDR1 is SGHTA and CDR2 is FQGNSA. This CDR3 region has 14 residues. J gave up 9 bases and V 3 bases, and 9 bases lay outside the gene matches. Here the CDR3 reads CASSFTHDRDTQYF. The CDR3 DNA sequence: TGTGCCAGCAGCTTCACCCACGACAGGGACACGCAGTATTTT. Filled out from reference TRBV7-2 and TRBJ2-3, the complete variable domain reads GAGVSQSPSNKVTEKGKDVELRCDPISGHTALYWYRQSLGQGLEFLIYFQGNSAPDKSGLPSDRFSAERTGGSVSTLTIQRTQQEDSAVYLCASSFTHDRDTQYFGPGTRLTVL.

On this clone: One end of the junction is discordant with germline, which a read error may explain. The chain recombines TRBV7-3 with TRBJ2-3, with TRBD1 matching over 7 bases. Germline CDR1 and CDR2: SGHTA and FQGTGA. This CDR3 contains 17 residues. CDR3 nucleotides: TGTGCCAGCAGCCTAACAGGGGCCCGCCCGGGCACAGATACGCAGTATTTT. Protein product: CASSLTGARPGTDTQYF.

V usage is TRBV5-1 and J usage is TRBJ1-2; D is unclear. The CDR3 length is 14 residues. Trimming stripped 5 bases from V and 0 bases from J, with 11 bases between. The germline V gene encodes CDR1 SGHRS and CDR2 YFSETQ. The CDR3, as DNA: TGCGCCAGCAGTCCAGATGGCACTAACTATGGCTACACCTTC. This gives the protein CASSPDGTNYGYTF.

V gene TRBV29-1 combines with J gene TRBJ2-4; 9 positions match TRBD1. J was trimmed by 1 base and V by 6 bases; bases with no gene match: 16. CDR3 length equals 18 residues. Germline CDR1 SQVTM, CDR2 ANQGSEA. This chain's CDR3 is CSVGGTGLGLAAKNIQYF. DNA for the CDR3: TGCAGCGTAGGCGGGACAGGGTTGGGCCTGGCTGCCAAAAACATTCAGTACTTC.

The V gene is TRBV28, the J gene TRBJ1-4; D is unresolved. The CDR3 loop spans 14 amino acids. V lost 3 bases to trimming and J lost 5 bases, with 10 bases between them. The V gene's germline CDR1 is MDHEN and CDR2 SYDVKM. This chain's CDR3 is CASSFATVNEKLFF. Here the CDR3 DNA reads TGTGCCAGCAGTTTTGCAACAGTAAATGAAAAACTGTTTTTT.

The chain carries TRBV19 and TRBJ1-5; TRBD1 matches at 7 bases. The CDR3 is 13 residues long. The trim removed 10 bases at V and 3 bases at J, leaving 6 bases unmatched. Germline CDR1 LNHDA, CDR2 SQIVND (reference sequence). CDR3 loop: CATGTAINQPQHF. CDR3 nucleotide sequence: TGTGCCACCGGGACAGCAATCAATCAGCCCCAGCATTTT.

The chain joins TRBV30 to TRBJ2-3; D is undetermined. Deletions cut 2 bases from V and 1 base from J, with 16 bases between. Germline V lookup: CDR1 GTSNPN, CDR2 SVGIG (reference sequence). The CDR3 covers 16 residues. CDR3 in DNA: TGTGCCTGGAGTAAAATGGGCCCGATCGGCACAGATACGCAGTATTTT. Its protein is CAWSKMGPIGTDTQYF.

The rearrangement links TRBV5-4 to TRBJ2-3, with D perhaps TRBD2 (6 bases). Germline-derived CDR1 and CDR2 are SGHNT and YYREEE (reference sequence). The CDR3 is 15 amino acids. Trimming removed 2 bases from V and 2 bases from J, with 12 bases in between. The CDR3 region is CASSLGRTNTDTQYF. The CDR3 DNA sequence: TGTGCCAGCAGCTTAGGCAGGACTAACACAGATACGCAGTATTTT.

This clone occurred a few times. V is TRBV6-6 and J is TRBJ1-4, with D unresolved. The CDR3 is 11 amino acids. Germline lookup yields CDR1 MNHNY and CDR2 SVGAGI (reference sequence). V shed 7 bases and J shed 6 bases, with 6 bases lying between them. The CDR3 protein is CASTLDEKLFF. CDR3 nucleotide sequence: TGTGCCAGCACCCTCGATGAAAAACTGTTTTTT.

The chain uses TRBV2 and TRBJ1-6; the match to TRBD1 covers 9 bases. Germline CDR1 is SNHLY and CDR2 is FYNNEI. The CDR3 is 14 residues long. The trim removed 6 bases at V and 10 bases at J, leaving 7 bases unmatched. The CDR3 here is CASSQQGAGSPLHF. CDR3 sequence (DNA): TGTGCCAGCAGCCAACAGGGGGCGGGATCACCCCTCCACTTT.

The chain couples TRBV2 to TRBJ1-5, with D hard to call. The V end lost 6 bases, the J end lost 6 bases, and 9 bases lay between the germline ends. The CDR3 runs to 12 residues. From germline, CDR1 is SNHLY and CDR2 FYNNEI. For the CDR3, the DNA is TGTGCCAGCAGGACTGGCATTCAGCCCCAGCATTTT. Its protein is CASRTGIQPQHF. The full variable domain, in which reference TRBV2 and TRBJ1-5 provide the parts outside the CDR3, is EPEVTQTPSHQVTQMGQEVILRCVPISNHLYFYWYRQILGQKVEFLVSFYNNEISEKSEIFDDQFSVERPDGSNFTLKIRSTKLEDSAMYFCASRTGIQPQHFGDGTRLSIL.

V gene TRBV6-5 combines with J gene TRBJ2-7, with a tentative D call TRBD1 (5 bases). V was cut by 6 bases and J by 3 bases, with 12 bases left in between. Germline V gives CDR1 MNHEY, CDR2 SVGAGI. This CDR3 region has 13 residues. CDR3 DNA sequence: TGTGCCAGCAGATCGACAGACCACTACGAGCAGTACTTC. As protein: CASRSTDHYEQYF.

This CDR3 reads CASSLDRNSYTQYF. In nucleotides, the CDR3 is TGTGCCAGCAGCTTAGATCGAAACTCTTATACGCAGTATTTT. The V call is TRBV11-3, the J call TRBJ2-3; D call uncertain. The CDR3 contains 14 residues. Trimming took off 0 bases at V and 7 bases at J, with 11 bases between the two ends. Germline V gives CDR1 SGHNT, CDR2 YENEEA.

The V gene is TRBV6-4, the J gene TRBJ1-1; maybe TRBD1 (6 bases). The CDR3 runs 13 residues. V shed 1 base and J shed 3 bases, with 6 bases lying between them. Germline V lookup: CDR1 MRHNA, CDR2 SNTAGT. The CDR3 is CASSDYRDTEAFF. Written as DNA, the CDR3 is TGTGCCAGCAGTGACTACAGGGACACTGAAGCTTTCTTT.

This chain connects TRBV21-1 to TRBJ2-7; the listed D gene, TRBD2, was not tested against the DNA. TRBV21-1 is a recognized pseudogene. The CDR3 contains 10 residues. The DNA of the CDR3 is TGTGCCAGTCCGGGTGACGAGCAGTACTTC. Protein: CASPGDEQYF.

V and J are TRBV5-1 and TRBJ2-2, with TRBD2 matching 12 bases. The germline V gene has CDR1 SGHRS and CDR2 YFSETQ. This CDR3 spans 17 amino acids. V shed 2 bases and J 7 bases; nucleotides not matched to a gene: 9. DNA of the CDR3: TGCGCCAGCAGCTTACTAGCGGGAGGCCCAACGGGCGGGGAGCTGTTTTTT. It is translated as CASSLLAGGPTGGELFF.

The sample holds one count of this clone. The J gene is TRBJ1-6, the V gene TRBV7-2, with 8 positions matching TRBD1. The germline V gene has CDR1 SGHTA and CDR2 FQGNSA. Trimming removed 5 bases from V and 9 bases from J; junction bases left unmatched: 9. This CDR3 is 15 amino acids long. Here the CDR3 reads CASSPRQGQGSPLHF. The CDR3, as DNA: TGTGCCAGCAGCCCCCGACAGGGGCAGGGTTCACCCCTCCACTTT.

The CDR3 DNA reads TGTGCCAGCAGGCTTGGAGGTAGCGGAAACACCGGGGAGCTGTTTTTT. The encoded protein is CASRLGGSGNTGELFF. The chain couples TRBV4-2 to TRBJ2-2; D is perhaps TRBD2 (6 bases). The V gene's germline CDR1 is LGHNA and CDR2 YNFKEQ. The CDR3 totals 16 residues. V dropped 6 bases and J dropped 2 bases, with 16 bases sitting between them.

The chain carries TRBV5-4 and TRBJ2-3; TRBD2 might be the D (6 bases). The V gene's germline CDR1 is SGHNT and CDR2 YYREEE (reference sequence). The V end lost 0 bases, the J end lost 2 bases, and 19 bases lay between the germline ends. CDR3 length: 18 amino acids. CDR3: CASSLGAGRTLSTDTQYF. The CDR3 bases are TGTGCCAGCAGCTTGGGGGCGGGACGAACCCTATCCACAGATACGCAGTATTTT.

J is TRBJ1-5 and V is TRBV28; perhaps TRBD1 as D (6 bases). Deletions cut 8 bases from V and 11 bases from J, with 22 bases between. This CDR3 comprises 14 residues. Germline V lookup: CDR1 MDHEN, CDR2 SYDVKM. For the CDR3, the DNA is TGTGCCAGCCTCCGGGTGGGGGACAACCGAGCCCAGCATTTT. Protein sequence: CASLRVGDNRAQHF.

The chain combines TRBV7-9 with TRBJ2-5; D perhaps matches TRBD2 (6 bases). With 2 bases removed from V and 2 bases from J, the gap between germline ends came to 18 bases. Per the germline V gene, CDR1 is SEHNR and CDR2 is FQNEAQ (reference sequence). The CDR3 is 17 amino acids. CDR3 in DNA: TGTGCCAGCAGCTTATACTCTAGCGAGGTTCCACAAGAGACCCAGTACTTC. Translation gives CASSLYSSEVPQETQYF. The complete variable domain, with remaining parts taken from reference TRBV7-9 and TRBJ2-5, reads DTGVSQNPRHKITKRGQNVTFRCDPISEHNRLYWYRQTLGQGPEFLTYFQNEAQLEKSRLLSDRFSAERPKGSFSTLEIQRTEQGDSAMYLCASSLYSSEVPQETQYFGPGTRLLVL.

This clone was recorded a few times. The chain couples TRBV6-1 to TRBJ2-7; D remains unclear. There are 13 residues in the CDR3. The germline gives CDR1 MNHNS, CDR2 SASEGT. Trimming cost V 4 bases and J 4 bases, with 11 bases left between them. CDR3 nucleotides: TGTGCCAGCAGTGTAACAGACACTTACGAGCAGTACTTC. Its translation: CASSVTDTYEQYF.

The chain joins TRBV5-4 to TRBJ2-7; TRBD2 agrees at 13 bases. V was pared by 4 bases and J by 6 bases, with 16 bases of the junction left unmatched. The CDR3 extends over 18 amino acids. The germline CDR1 and CDR2 sequences are SGHNT and YYREEE (reference sequence). As DNA, the CDR3 is TGTGCCAGCAGCCCGGGGACAGGGCATTGGACTAGCGGGAGCGAGCAGTACTTC. Translating it yields CASSPGTGHWTSGSEQYF.

This chain links TRBV7-2 with TRBJ1-1; the match to TRBD1 covers 9 bases. This CDR3 region has 14 residues. Trimming at V came to 4 bases and at J to 5 bases, leaving 5 bases not matched to a gene. Germline V gene lookup returns CDR1 SGHTA and CDR2 FQGNSA. The CDR3: CASSSGQGRTEAFF. The CDR3 DNA follows: TGTGCCAGCAGCTCGGGACAGGGCCGGACTGAAGCTTTCTTT.